Given below is one TCR beta chain in context. Produced via immunoSEQ multiplex PCR; TCRdb's table is partial and in-frame only. Of about 380,000 clones listed, just under 95% are singletons. The V and J ends lost 6 bases and 1 base respectively, with 12 bases between them. This CDR3 region has 14 residues. Germline V CDR1 and CDR2: MDHEN, SYDVKM. This sample is part of a study of shared T cell receptors in the human thymus. This TCR was recovered from a human donor. The chain is built from TRBV28 and TRBJ1-2; D is unclear. Sequencing was done on a sample of thymocytes. For the CDR3, the DNA is TGTGCCAGCAGCGGGATACACGATAACTATGGCTACACCTTC. Its translation: CASSGIHDNYGYTF.